A single sample gave rise to the 14 T cell receptor beta chains below, sequenced in a study of T cell repertoires in cytomegalovirus infection. Each CDR3 protein is one row after TCRdb ran MiXCR on the reads. The repertoire holds 200,000 to 250,000 distinct CDR3 sequences, with 30% to 45% as singletons. Their antigens remain unidentified. The sequences come from CD8+ T cells from cultured PBMCs, collected from culture after CMV antigen stimulation. The source of these receptors is a human donor in good health (CMV status not recorded). Some clones in this sample may be carry-over from other donors' samples.

This rearrangement joins TRBV27 to TRBJ2-7; the D gene is possibly TRBD2 (6 bases). The germline V gene encodes CDR1 MNHEY and CDR2 SMNVEV (reference sequence). The CDR3 is 17 amino acids. V was clipped by 2 bases and J by 2 bases, with 19 bases between them. The CDR3 reads CASSLRPPGLTTYEQYF. The CDR3 nucleotides are TGTGCCAGCAGTTTACGCCCTCCGGGACTTACTACCTACGAGCAGTACTTC.

Many counts were recorded for this clonotype. Here the CDR3 DNA reads TGTGCCAGCAGTTTAGCGGGGGGGATATTTGAAGCTTTCTTT. Encoded protein: CASSLAGGIFEAFF. The chain employs TRBV12-3 or TRBV12-4 and TRBJ1-1; D is perhaps TRBD1 (5 bases). This CDR3 comprises 14 residues. Trimming took 0 bases from V and 7 from J, leaving 12 bases between them.

V is TRBV7-9 and J is TRBJ2-7, with D possibly TRBD2 on 6 matching bases. The CDR3 spans 16 residues. The germline V gene encodes CDR1 SEHNR and CDR2 FQNEAQ (reference sequence). Trimming removed 5 bases from V and 0 bases from J, with 17 bases in between. Written as DNA, the CDR3 is TGTGCCAGCAGCCCACCCACTAGCCAAAGCTCCTACGAGCAGTACTTC. This gives the protein CASSPPTSQSSYEQYF.

The genes are TRBV11-2 and TRBJ1-1; a weak D match, TRBD1 (5 bases). CDR1 is SGHAT and CDR2 is FQNNGV in the germline V gene. With 1 base removed from V and 4 bases from J, the gap between germline ends came to 19 bases. The CDR3 covers 17 residues. CDR3 amino acids: CASSLVSRAGWGTEAFF. The DNA of the CDR3 is TGTGCCAGCAGCTTAGTCAGTCGGGCAGGGTGGGGCACTGAAGCTTTCTTT.

In this sample, this clonotype turned up many times. This chain links TRBV7-6 with TRBJ2-7, with 7 positions matching TRBD1. V was pared by 3 bases and J by 0 bases, with 5 bases of the junction left unmatched. CDR1 and CDR2 (germline): SGHVS, FNYEAQ. The CDR3 contains 15 residues. CDR3 coding DNA: TGTGCCAGCAGCTTCGTGACAGGGAGCTCCTACGAGCAGTACTTC. This codes for CASSFVTGSSYEQYF.

This chain connects TRBV10-3 to TRBJ2-6, with 9 bases lining up with TRBD1. The germline V gene encodes CDR1 ENHRY and CDR2 SYGVKD. V lost 6 bases, J lost 1 base, and 7 bases stayed unmatched. This CDR3 contains 17 residues. The CDR3 nucleotides are TGTGCCATCAGGTCGGGACAGGGAAGATCTGGGGCCAACGTCCTGACTTTC. Protein sequence: CAIRSGQGRSGANVLTF.

The V and J genes are TRBV11-2 and TRBJ1-4; D ambiguous. Between the trimmed V and J ends, which lost 0 bases and 3 bases, there was a span of 14 bases. Germline loops: CDR1 SGHAT, CDR2 FQNNGV. This CDR3 region has 17 residues. The CDR3 bases are TGTGCCAGCAGCTTAGATGGCCTCCGGGGATCTAATGAAAAACTGTTTTTT. It yields the protein CASSLDGLRGSNEKLFF.

The J gene is TRBJ2-1, the V gene TRBV12-3 or TRBV12-4; D uncertain. Trimming stripped 6 bases from V and 2 bases from J, with 11 bases between. The CDR3 has 14 amino acids. CDR3 nucleotide sequence: TGTGCCAGCAGCCCTCGACTGGCCTACAATGAGCAGTTCTTC. It is translated as CASSPRLAYNEQFF.

The V call is TRBV20-1, the J call TRBJ2-3; D perhaps matches TRBD2 (7 bases). CDR1 DFQATT and CDR2 SNEGSKA come from the germline V gene (reference sequence). The ends were cut back, 1 base at V and 4 bases at J, with 12 bases in the middle. The CDR3 length is 14 residues. CDR3 in DNA: TGCAGTGCTAGAGCGACCGGGGGGCCAGATACGCAGTATTTT. As protein: CSARATGGPDTQYF.

The table lists this clonotype with a few counts. Here the CDR3 DNA reads TGTGCCAGCAGTTTATACGGCGGGGCGGAGGACCAAACCAAAAACATTCAGTACTTC. Protein: CASSLYGGAEDQTKNIQYF. The V call is TRBV28, the J call TRBJ2-4, with D tentatively TRBD2 (6 bases). Per the germline V gene, CDR1 is MDHEN and CDR2 is SYDVKM. Trimming took off 1 base at V and 2 bases at J, with 21 bases between the two ends. There are 19 residues in the CDR3.

This clonotype was seen many times. J is TRBJ2-7 and V is TRBV7-9; D ambiguous. The V and J ends lost 3 bases and 1 base respectively, with 7 bases between them. Germline assignment: CDR1 SEHNR and CDR2 FQNEAQ (reference sequence). This CDR3 has 13 residues. The CDR3 DNA sequence: TGTGCCAGCAGCTTGGATTTATCCTACGAGCAGTACTTC. Residues: CASSLDLSYEQYF.

This clonotype was recorded a few times. V gene TRBV6-1 combines with J gene TRBJ1-2; no clear D gene. Trimming pared 6 bases from V and 4 bases from J, leaving 12 bases between. Germline CDR1 and CDR2: MNHNS and SASEGT. This CDR3 has 13 amino acids. The CDR3 coding sequence is TGTGCCAGCAGCCCGGACTCACGCTATGGCTACACCTTC. It is translated as CASSPDSRYGYTF.

Ten or more counts support this clonotype. The chain employs TRBV7-6 and TRBJ2-1; 9 bases map to TRBD1. CDR1 is SGHVS, CDR2 FNYEAQ, per germline. The CDR3 runs to 17 residues. V lost 1 base, J lost 4 bases, and 8 bases stayed unmatched. The CDR3 loop reads CASSLGYRDRAYNEQFF. The CDR3 coding sequence is TGTGCCAGCAGCTTAGGATACCGGGACAGGGCTTACAATGAGCAGTTCTTC.

This chain uses TRBV12-3 or TRBV12-4 with TRBJ1-1; 10 bases match TRBD1. The CDR3 has 15 residues. Germline trimming cut 3 bases from V and 3 bases from J; bases unmatched to any gene: 4. The CDR3 bases are TGTGCCAGCAGTTTGAGGGGGACAGGGGACACTGAAGCTTTCTTT. Translation gives CASSLRGTGDTEAFF.